This T cell receptor beta chain was found in a study of molecular identifiers for immune sequencing clone quantification. The CDR3 is made up of 16 amino acids. V shed 5 bases, J shed 4 bases, and the junction held 11 bases outside the gene matches. Germline lookup yields CDR1 SEHNR and CDR2 FQNEAQ (reference sequence). TCRdb analysed the PCR reads with MiXCR anew, one entry per CDR3 protein. The profile covers about half a million distinct CDR3 sequences, with roughly 26% appearing a single time and 0.7% to 0.9% taken by the ten largest. The sequenced sample was naive CD8+ T cells from blood, with Jurkat cell RNA spiked in. Specified subset: FACS-sorted CD8+CD4-CCR7+CD45RA+ naive T cells. The sequence derives from a human donor in good health. Some libraries in this study had Jurkat cell RNA spiked in. This rearrangement joins TRBV7-9 to TRBJ2-7; 10 bases map to TRBD2. The CDR3 spells CASSVGVAGGWYEQYF. The CDR3 DNA reads as TGTGCCAGCAGCGTGGGTGTAGCGGGGGGCTGGTACGAGCAGTACTTC. Filled out from reference TRBV7-9 and TRBJ2-7, the complete variable domain reads DTGVSQNPRHKITKRGQNVTFRCDPISEHNRLYWYRQTLGQGPEFLTYFQNEAQLEKSRLLSDRFSAERPKGSFSTLEIQRTEQGDSAMYLCASSVGVAGGWYEQYFGPGTRLTVT.